What follows is one T cell receptor (beta chain) and its context. The source of the sample is a study of blood T cell repertoires in COVID-19. Across the study: Spain, Italy and the United States supplied samples that represented acute and convalescent COVID-19.

Individuals aged roughly 18 to 100 years were recruited from 24 US areas. Donors of Cohort 3 who recovered were those that had two negative PCRs, clearance, or symptom resolution. Per the original data handling: Amplifying reference gene primers gave estimates of nucleated cell counts. Using immunoSEQ multiplex PCR, the repertoire was profiled, and TCRdb retains in-frame clones only, with some absent. V and J calls and clone size are those listed in that table; D and trimming were worked out from the DNA. The sample lists over 120,000 clones; about 80% were seen once. V was clipped by 8 bases and J by 0 bases, with 16 bases between them. CDR3 length equals 15 residues. The germline V gene encodes CDR1 LNHDA and CDR2 SQIVND (reference sequence).

The rearrangement links TRBV19 to TRBJ1-1; D not resolved. This sequence originates from a woman aged 45-65 years who had recovered from COVID-19. The sample was PBMCs or T cells enriched from blood (not recorded which). The CDR3, as DNA: TGTGCCAGTCGGTCTCAAGCGCGCTTGAACACTGAAGCTTTCTTT. Amino acid sequence: CASRSQARLNTEAFF.